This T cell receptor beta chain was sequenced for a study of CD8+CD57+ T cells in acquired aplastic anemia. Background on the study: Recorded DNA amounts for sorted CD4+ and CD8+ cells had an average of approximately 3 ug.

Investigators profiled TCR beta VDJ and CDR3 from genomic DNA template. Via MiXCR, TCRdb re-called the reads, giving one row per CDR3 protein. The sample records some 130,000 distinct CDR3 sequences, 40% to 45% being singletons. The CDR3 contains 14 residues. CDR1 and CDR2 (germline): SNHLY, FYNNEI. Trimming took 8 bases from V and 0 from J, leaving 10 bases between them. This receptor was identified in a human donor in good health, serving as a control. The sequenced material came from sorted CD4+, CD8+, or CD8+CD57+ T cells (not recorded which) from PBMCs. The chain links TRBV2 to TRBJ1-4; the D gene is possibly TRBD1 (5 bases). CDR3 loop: CASEGVATNEKLFF. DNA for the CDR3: TGTGCCAGCGAAGGGGTGGCAACTAATGAAAAACTGTTTTTT.